The clone carrying this T cell receptor (beta chain) was counted at least ten times. Its antigen remains unknown. The data originate from a study of T cells in Graves' hyperthyroidism and ophthalmopathy. CDR3 length: 21 amino acids. The germline V gene encodes CDR1 MNHEY and CDR2 SVGAGI. The ends lost 0 bases at V and 2 bases at J; junction bases unmatched: 15. A roughly 9.3 ml volume of fresh peripheral blood provided the PBMCs. Broader study findings: Using 13 V-J features, a model discriminated ophthalmopathy from stable hyperthyroidism.

Using RNA transcripts as the source, TCR beta CDR3 regions were amplified. First-round RT-PCR with HTBI primers amplified the TCR CDR3 region. TCRdb itself ran the multiplex PCR reads through MiXCR, one entry per CDR3 protein. The repertoire holds 300,000 to 450,000 distinct CDR3 sequences, with 11% to 15% as singletons. The source is a woman aged 55-69 years with Graves' hyperthyroidism. This chain links TRBV6-5 with TRBJ2-3; TRBD2 matches 12 bases. Sequencing was carried out using blood. CDR3 protein: CASSYSPSHETSGSVTDTQYF. The DNA of the CDR3 is TGTGCCAGCAGTTACTCGCCATCACACGAGACTAGCGGGAGTGTCACAGATACGCAGTATTTT.